What follows are 20 T cell receptor beta chains derived from one specimen sequenced in a study of blood T cell repertoires in COVID-19. The repertoire was sequenced with immunoSEQ multiplex PCR; TCRdb's copy has only in-frame clones and lacks some. The sample includes 180,000 or so clones, around four fifths seen only once; the top ten take 5.5% to 8%. The sequencing sample was made of peripheral blood. The receptors were gathered from a middle-aged woman with COVID-19, enrolled during active disease.

The chain combines TRBV3-1 (or the pseudogene TRBV3-2) with TRBJ1-4; possible D gene TRBD1, 6 bases. Germline V lookup: CDR1 LGHDT, CDR2 YNNKEL (reference sequence). The CDR3 is 18 amino acids. V lost 4 bases to trimming and J lost 0 bases, with 18 bases between them. The CDR3 nucleotides read TGTGCCAGCAGCCGCGCGGGAGGGGGTTTTGCAACTAATGAAAAACTGTTTTTT. The encoded protein is CASSRAGGGFATNEKLFF.

This clone showed up just once. The J gene is TRBJ1-3, the V gene TRBV18, with 7 bases fitting TRBD1. The CDR3 is made up of 16 amino acids. V lost 3 bases to trimming and J lost 4 bases; unmatched junction nucleotides: 9. Germline V gene lookup returns CDR1 KGHSH and CDR2 LQKENI. DNA for the CDR3: TGTGCCAGCTCACCCCAAAGGGGGCTCGGAGGAAACACCATATATTTT. It translates to CASSPQRGLGGNTIYF.

The V gene is TRBV11-3, the J gene TRBJ2-5; 11 nucleotides line up with TRBD1. J gave up 3 bases and V 4 bases, and 10 bases lay outside the gene matches. Germline values: CDR1 SGHNT, CDR2 YENEEA. CDR3 length: 17 amino acids. The CDR3 loop is CASSSYLGQGGKETQYF. CDR3 coding DNA: TGTGCCAGCAGCTCCTATCTGGGACAGGGGGGGAAAGAGACCCAGTACTTC.

The chain combines TRBV3-1 (or the pseudogene TRBV3-2) with TRBJ2-1; possibly TRBD2 for D (5 bases). The CDR3 is 14 amino acids. The germline CDR1 and CDR2 sequences are LGHDT and YNNKEL (reference sequence). V lost 4 bases and J lost 7, with 14 bases in between. Written as DNA, the CDR3 is TGTGCCAGCAGCCCCCGACATGGGAGTAATGAGCAGTTCTTC. This encodes CASSPRHGSNEQFF.

The chain combines TRBV27 with TRBJ1-2; weak D call: TRBD1 (5 bases). CDR3 length equals 13 residues. Germline V gene data show CDR1 as MNHEY and CDR2 as SMNVEV (reference sequence). With 6 bases removed from V and 2 bases from J, the gap between germline ends came to 10 bases. CDR3 bases: TGTGCCAGCAGAGGACACCAAAACTATGGCTACACCTTC. This sequence encodes CASRGHQNYGYTF.

In regard to this clone: The same CDR3 can be traced to other DNA sequences in this sample. The chain links TRBV18 to TRBJ1-2, with TRBD1 matching 8 bases. This CDR3 region has 13 residues. From germline, CDR1 is KGHSH and CDR2 LQKENI. V lost 6 bases, J lost 4 bases, and 4 bases stayed unmatched. CDR3 sequence reads: CASSPGGAYGYTF. CDR3 nucleotide sequence: TGTGCCAGCTCCCCAGGGGGCGCCTATGGCTACACCTTC.

The V gene is TRBV5-6, the J gene TRBJ2-1; 10 bases line up with TRBD2. Germline CDR1 reads SGHDT; CDR2 reads YYEEEE. With V trimmed by 3 bases and J by 10 bases, 13 bases remained unmatched. This CDR3 region has 16 residues. The DNA for the CDR3 is TGTGCCAGCAGCTCAATAGCGGGGGGTATCCTTTTGGAGCAGTTCTTC. Translating it yields CASSSIAGGILLEQFF.

V is TRBV2 and J is TRBJ2-3; 7 positions agree with TRBD1. Germline-derived CDR1 and CDR2 are SNHLY and FYNNEI. The CDR3 spans 14 residues. V lost 5 bases to trimming and J lost 11 bases; unmatched junction nucleotides: 13. The CDR3 DNA reads TGTGCCAGCAGTCTCGGGACAGACCTTATCGGGCAGTATTTT. This translates into CASSLGTDLIGQYF.

This clone was observed a handful of times. The chain recombines TRBV5-1 with TRBJ2-5; 7 bases fit TRBD1. This CDR3 has 15 amino acids. Per germline, CDR1 SGHRS and CDR2 YFSETQ. The V and J ends lost 4 bases and 1 base, in that order; junction bases with no gene match: 7. DNA of the CDR3: TGCGCCAGCAGCGACGGGACAGCCAGCCAAGAGACCCAGTACTTC. It specifies CASSDGTASQETQYF.

This rearrangement joins TRBV19 to TRBJ1-3; no reliable D call. This CDR3 comprises 14 residues. Germline V gives CDR1 LNHDA, CDR2 SQIVND (reference sequence). The V end was cut by 11 bases, the J end by 2 bases, with 16 bases between. The CDR3 coding sequence is TGTGCCGCCTGGGCGGGGATCCCTGGAAACACCATATATTTT. Translation: CAAWAGIPGNTIYF.

This clone was seen just once. This chain uses TRBV24-1 with TRBJ2-2; D is uncertain. CDR1 and CDR2 (germline): KGHDR, SFDVKD. Trimming removed 8 bases at V and 6 bases at J, with 6 bases between. The CDR3 runs 11 residues. CDR3 sequence: CATIPSGELFF. The CDR3 DNA reads as TGTGCCACCATTCCGTCCGGGGAGCTGTTTTTT.

The chain combines TRBV7-2 with TRBJ1-4, with a tentative D call TRBD1 (6 bases). The germline V and J ends were trimmed by 1 base and 5 bases, with 17 bases remaining between them. There are 17 residues in the CDR3. Germline CDR1 is SGHTA and CDR2 is FQGNSA. The CDR3 sequence: CASSLGWGGRANEKLFF. As DNA, the CDR3 is TGTGCCAGCAGCTTAGGATGGGGGGGCAGGGCAAATGAAAAACTGTTTTTT.

The V call is TRBV19, the J call TRBJ1-1; 7 nucleotides match TRBD1. This CDR3 spans 14 amino acids. The germline V gene has CDR1 LNHDA and CDR2 SQIVND (reference sequence). With 4 bases clipped from V and 3 bases from J, the junction kept 5 bases outside the gene matches. The DNA for the CDR3 is TGTGCCAGTAGTAGACAGGGAGCGGACACTGAAGCTTTCTTT. This encodes CASSRQGADTEAFF.

This chain uses TRBV29-1 with TRBJ1-6, with D uncertain. The CDR3 loop spans 16 amino acids. CDR1 is SQVTM and CDR2 is ANQGSEA in the germline V gene. V was clipped by 2 bases and J by 14 bases, with 25 bases between them. The CDR3 protein is CSVEKVRRQEGSALHF. The CDR3 coding sequence is TGCAGCGTTGAAAAGGTCAGGAGACAAGAGGGCTCAGCCCTCCACTTT. The whole variable domain, filled in from reference TRBV29-1 and TRBJ1-6, reads SAVISQKPSRDICQRGTSLTIQCQVDSQVTMMFWYRQQPGQSLTLIATANQGSEATYESGFVIDKFPISRPNLTFSTLTVSNMSPEDSSIYLCSVEKVRRQEGSALHFGNGTRLTVT.

This clone has only a few counts. V and J are TRBV15 and TRBJ1-5; D remains ambiguous. The CDR3 is 18 residues long. Looked up from germline, CDR1 is LNHNV and CDR2 is YYDKDF (reference sequence). Trimming stripped 1 base from V and 4 bases from J, with 20 bases between. The CDR3 sequence: CATSRVRGSSTVNQPQHF. For the CDR3, the DNA is TGTGCCACCAGCAGAGTACGGGGATCGTCCACCGTTAATCAGCCCCAGCATTTT. Full variable domain (missing parts from reference TRBV15 and TRBJ1-5): DAMVIQNPRYQVTQFGKPVTLSCSQTLNHNVMYWYQQKSSQAPKLLFHYYDKDFNNEADTPDNFQSRRPNTSFCFLDIRSPGLGDTAMYLCATSRVRGSSTVNQPQHFGDGTRLSIL.

In DNA, the CDR3 is TGTGGAGGTCCGGGGAGGAACTATGGCTACACCTTC. Encoded protein: CGGPGRNYGYTF. The chain couples TRBV5-4 to TRBJ1-2; D gene unclear. Germline CDR1 and CDR2: SGHNT and YYREEE (reference sequence). This CDR3 contains 12 residues. The whole variable domain, filled in from reference TRBV5-4 and TRBJ1-2, reads ETGVTQSPTHLIKTRGQQVTLRCSSQSGHNTVSWYQQALGQGPQFIFQYYREEENGRGNFPPRFSGLQFPNYSSELNVNALELDDSALYLCGGPGRNYGYTFGSGTRLTVV.

The chain uses TRBV5-1 and TRBJ2-5; 12 bases align to TRBD2. The CDR3 length is 14 residues. The V gene's germline CDR1 is SGHRS and CDR2 YFSETQ. V lost 9 bases to trimming and J lost 1 base; unmatched junction nucleotides: 4. CDR3 sequence: CATRTSGAQETQYF. The CDR3 bases are TGCGCCACCCGGACTAGCGGGGCCCAAGAGACCCAGTACTTC.

This clone was seen ten or more times. The chain employs TRBV28 and TRBJ2-7; TRBD2 matches 7 bases. The CDR3 sequence is 15 residues long. From germline, CDR1 is MDHEN and CDR2 SYDVKM. J lost 2 bases, V lost 1 base, and 5 bases had no gene match. DNA of the CDR3: TGTGCCAGCAGTTTATTTGCTAGCGGAACCTACGAGCAGTACTTC. Protein: CASSLFASGTYEQYF.

This clone occurred once. The chain carries TRBV9 and TRBJ1-4, with unresolved D. The CDR3 totals 14 residues. The V gene lost 3 bases and the J gene lost 7 bases, with 13 bases spanning the gap. Per germline, CDR1 SGDLS and CDR2 YYNGEE. Here the CDR3 DNA reads TGTGCCAGCAGCGGCGCCTTTCGGGGTGAAAAACTGTTTTTT. Its protein is CASSGAFRGEKLFF.

V is TRBV7-8 and J is TRBJ2-7; the match to TRBD1 covers 7 bases. Germline V gene sequence: CDR1 SGHVS, CDR2 FQNEAQ. This CDR3 region has 15 residues. V trimming: 5 bases; J trimming: 3 bases; junction bases outside the gene matches: 10. The CDR3 is CASSALVQGSYEQYF. The CDR3 nucleotides read TGTGCCAGCAGCGCCTTAGTACAGGGGAGCTACGAGCAGTACTTC.